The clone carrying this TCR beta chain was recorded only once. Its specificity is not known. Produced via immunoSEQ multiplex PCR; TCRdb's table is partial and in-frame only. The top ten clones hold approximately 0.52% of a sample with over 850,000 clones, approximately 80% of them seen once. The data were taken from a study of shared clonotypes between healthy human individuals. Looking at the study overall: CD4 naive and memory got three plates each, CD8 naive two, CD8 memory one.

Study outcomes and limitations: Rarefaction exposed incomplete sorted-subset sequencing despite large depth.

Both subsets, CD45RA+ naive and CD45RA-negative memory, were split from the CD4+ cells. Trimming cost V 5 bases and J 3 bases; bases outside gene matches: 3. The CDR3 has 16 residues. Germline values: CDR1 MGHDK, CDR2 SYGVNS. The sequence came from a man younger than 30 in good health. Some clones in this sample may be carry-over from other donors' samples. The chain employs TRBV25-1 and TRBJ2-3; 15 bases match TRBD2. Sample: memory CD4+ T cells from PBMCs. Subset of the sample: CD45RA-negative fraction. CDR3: CASSTGLAGGTDTQYF. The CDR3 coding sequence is TGTGCCAGCAGTACTGGACTAGCGGGAGGGACAGATACGCAGTATTTT.